This entry describes one T cell receptor beta chain. Its cognate antigen is unknown. Germline V gene lookup returns CDR1 LGHNA and CDR2 YNFKEQ. This CDR3 comprises 18 residues. TCRdb reprocessed the 5' RACE reads and reports one entry per CDR3 protein, with no DNA. The specimen's table records fewer than 200,000 distinct CDR3 sequences. These data belong to a study of T cells expressing NK-cell markers. As for the study in general: The TCR beta repertoires were obtained from sorted CD3+CD56+NKG2C+, CD3+CD56+NKG2C- and CD3+CD56-NKG2C+ T cells. One of eight sequenced donors was HCMV-seronegative; the other seven were seropositive.

Study-wide results and caveats: For several donors, the dominant NKG2C+ clonotypes made up about 1.0-8% of their CD8+ T cells. Topping the CD3+CD56-NKG2C+ fraction as well were these clonotypes, in a few donors.

This chain links TRBV4-2 with TRBJ2-3; TCRdb gives TRBD2 as the D gene, but with no DNA this cannot be confirmed. Sequencing was performed on blood T cells: a sorted CD56 or NKG2C T cell subset, CD4+ or CD8+ T cells, or bulk PBMC T cells (not recorded which). The sequence was obtained from a woman between 18 and 75 years old in good health. This chain's CDR3 is CASSQDRGLAGGTDTQYF.